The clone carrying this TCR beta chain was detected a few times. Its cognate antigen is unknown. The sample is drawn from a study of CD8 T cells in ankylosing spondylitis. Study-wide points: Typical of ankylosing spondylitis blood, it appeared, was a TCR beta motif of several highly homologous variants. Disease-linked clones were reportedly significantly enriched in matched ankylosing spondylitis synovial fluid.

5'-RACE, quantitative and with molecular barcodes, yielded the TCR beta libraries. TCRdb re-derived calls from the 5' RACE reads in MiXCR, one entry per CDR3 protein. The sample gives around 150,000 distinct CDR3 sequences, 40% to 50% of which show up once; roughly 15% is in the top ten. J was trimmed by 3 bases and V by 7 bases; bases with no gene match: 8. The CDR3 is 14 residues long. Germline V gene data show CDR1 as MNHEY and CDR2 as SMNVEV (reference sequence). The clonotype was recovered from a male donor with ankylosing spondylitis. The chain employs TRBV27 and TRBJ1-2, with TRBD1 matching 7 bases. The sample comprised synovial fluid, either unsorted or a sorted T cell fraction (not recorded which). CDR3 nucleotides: TGTGCCAGCACTAGGACAGGACCCTACTATGGCTACACCTTC. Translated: CASTRTGPYYGYTF.